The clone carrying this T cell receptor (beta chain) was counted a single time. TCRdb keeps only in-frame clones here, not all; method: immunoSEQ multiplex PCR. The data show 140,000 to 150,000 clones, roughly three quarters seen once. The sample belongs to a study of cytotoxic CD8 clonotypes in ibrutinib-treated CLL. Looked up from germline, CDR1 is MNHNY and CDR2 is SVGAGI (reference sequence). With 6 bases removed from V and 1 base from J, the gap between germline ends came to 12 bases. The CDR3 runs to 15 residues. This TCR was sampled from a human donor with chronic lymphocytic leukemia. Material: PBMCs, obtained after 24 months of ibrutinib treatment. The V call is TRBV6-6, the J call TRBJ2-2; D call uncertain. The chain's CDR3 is CASRGQSGNTGELFF. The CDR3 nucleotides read TGTGCCAGCAGGGGTCAGAGTGGGAACACCGGGGAGCTGTTTTTT.